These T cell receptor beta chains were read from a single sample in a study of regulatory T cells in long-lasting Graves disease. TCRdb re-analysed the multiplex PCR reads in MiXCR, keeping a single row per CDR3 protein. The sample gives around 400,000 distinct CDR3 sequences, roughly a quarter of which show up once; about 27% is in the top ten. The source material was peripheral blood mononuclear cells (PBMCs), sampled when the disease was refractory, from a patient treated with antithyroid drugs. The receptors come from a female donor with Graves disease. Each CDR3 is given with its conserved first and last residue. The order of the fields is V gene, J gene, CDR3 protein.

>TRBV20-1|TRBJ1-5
CSAHDGSNQPQHF
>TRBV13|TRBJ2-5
CASGFRGLYQETQYF
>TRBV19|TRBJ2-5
CASTHGGQGVYGETQYF
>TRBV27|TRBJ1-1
CASSLRQGGTEAFF
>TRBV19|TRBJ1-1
CASSILETGGENTEAFF
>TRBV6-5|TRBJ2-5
CASSSTGGYETQYF
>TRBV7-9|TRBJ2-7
CASSPITKHEQYF
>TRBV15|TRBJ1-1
CATSRDAATEAFF
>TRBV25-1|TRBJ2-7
CASSGQGGYEQYF
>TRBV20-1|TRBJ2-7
CSAEMGQGSYEQYF
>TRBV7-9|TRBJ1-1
CASSPPGNTEAFF
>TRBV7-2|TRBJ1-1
CASSSETAPKAFF
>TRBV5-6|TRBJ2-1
CASSLAGVRGSYNEQFF
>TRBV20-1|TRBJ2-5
CSASGGWTSGKTQYF
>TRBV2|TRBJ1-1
CASTDRAERDTEAFF
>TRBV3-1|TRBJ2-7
CASSQVALGLASSEQYF
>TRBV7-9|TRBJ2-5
CASSASGTSGETQYF
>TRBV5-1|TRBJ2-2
CASSRIPAPNTGELFF
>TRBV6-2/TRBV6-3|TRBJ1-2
CASSNRQGNGYTF
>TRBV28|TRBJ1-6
CASSTFSRGYNSPLHF
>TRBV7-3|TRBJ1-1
CASSANQGFEAFF
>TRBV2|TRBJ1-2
CASSEYGGYGYTF
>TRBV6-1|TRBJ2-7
CASRLRGQGSYEQYF
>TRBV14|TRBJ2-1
CASRRTGTGGENEQFF
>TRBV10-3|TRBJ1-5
CAISESSFRDSGQPQHF
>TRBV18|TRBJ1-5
CASSRDRNQPQHF
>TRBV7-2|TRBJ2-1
CASSPLGGIEQFF
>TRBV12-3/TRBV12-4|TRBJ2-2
CASTWSSNTGELFF
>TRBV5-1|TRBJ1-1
CASTQGSNTEAFF
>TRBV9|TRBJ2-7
CASSVSPSGMYEQYF
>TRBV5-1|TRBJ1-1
CASSFRTGGLDTEAFF
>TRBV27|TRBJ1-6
CASSLSPNSYNSPLRF
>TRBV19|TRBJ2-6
CASREGNPGANVLTF
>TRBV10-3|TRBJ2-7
CAIRLRQDSSNEQYF
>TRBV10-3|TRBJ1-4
CAISAKETALGEKLFF
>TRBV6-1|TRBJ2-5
CASRGTALYQETQYF
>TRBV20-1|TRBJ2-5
CSASWVGQETQYF
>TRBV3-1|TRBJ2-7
CASSRSDTTYEQYF
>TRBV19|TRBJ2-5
CASSFGAKETQYF
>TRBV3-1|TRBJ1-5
CASSHSRVSNQPQHF